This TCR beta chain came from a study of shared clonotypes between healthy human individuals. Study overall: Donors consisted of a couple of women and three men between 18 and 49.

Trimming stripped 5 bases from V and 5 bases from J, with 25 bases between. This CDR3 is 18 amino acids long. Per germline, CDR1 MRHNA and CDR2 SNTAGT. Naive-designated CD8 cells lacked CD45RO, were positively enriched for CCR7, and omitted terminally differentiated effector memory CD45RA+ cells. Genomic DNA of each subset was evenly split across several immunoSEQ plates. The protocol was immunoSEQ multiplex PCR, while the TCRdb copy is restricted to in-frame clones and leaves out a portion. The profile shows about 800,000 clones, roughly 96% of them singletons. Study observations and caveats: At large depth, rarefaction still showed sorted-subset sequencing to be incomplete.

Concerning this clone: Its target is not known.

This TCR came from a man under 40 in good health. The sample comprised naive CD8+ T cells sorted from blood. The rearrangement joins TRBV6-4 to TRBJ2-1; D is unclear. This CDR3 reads CASSHQALGNTVHNEQFF. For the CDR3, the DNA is TGTGCCAGCAGTCACCAGGCCCTAGGGAATACAGTCCACAATGAGCAGTTCTTC.